This is a list of T cell receptor beta chains from one sample in a study of T cell responses to AZD1222 COVID-19 vaccine. Generated by immunoSEQ multiplex PCR, the TCRdb table keeps only in-frame clones and is missing some. This sample yields about 96,000 clones, of which roughly 90% are seen a single time; roughly 25% belongs to the top ten. The sequences come from peripheral blood, collected on day 0 of AZD1222 vaccination. Receptors were obtained from an adult in good health. Each CDR3 is given with its conserved first and last residue. D genes are given only for firm matches. Clone size appears in some rows only: once, few, many, or a class for an expanded clone.

.	TRBJ2-5	TRBV30	.	15	TGTGCCTGGAGTGTCGTAAGTGGGCCTGCAGAGACCCAGTACTTC	CAWSVVSGPAETQYF
.	TRBJ2-1	TRBV2	.	14	TGTGCCAGCAGTTATTCCCAGGGATCGGATGAGCAGTTCTTC	CASSYSQGSDEQFF
.	TRBJ2-7	TRBV7-9	TRBD1	14	TGTGCCAGCAGCTTAATCGACAGGGGCCACGAGCAGTACTTC	CASSLIDRGHEQYF
.	TRBJ2-3	TRBV11-3	TRBD2	15	TGTGCCAGCAGCCTCGGGACTAGCCTTGCAGATACGCAGTATTTT	CASSLGTSLADTQYF
.	TRBJ1-6	TRBV19	TRBD1	15	TGTGCCAGTAGACTCGACAGGGCCTATAATTCACCCCTCCACTTT	CASRLDRAYNSPLHF
.	TRBJ2-5	TRBV12-3/TRBV12-4	TRBD1	13	TGTGCCAGCACCCAGGGGGACCTCCAGCCCCAGTACTTC	CASTQGDLQPQYF
.	TRBJ1-2	TRBV25-1	.	14	TGTGCCAGCAGTGGGGGGCTAGGACTATATGGCTACACCTTC	CASSGGLGLYGYTF
.	TRBJ2-1	TRBV7-9	.	14	TGTGCCAGCAGCCCCCGTACGGCCGACAATGAGCAGTTCTTC	CASSPRTADNEQFF
.	TRBJ2-3	TRBV21-1	.	19	TGTGCCAGCAGCAAAGGAAGGGACAGCACAGTCCGGGACACAGATACGCAGTATTTT	CASSKGRDSTVRDTDTQYF
.	TRBJ1-1	TRBV4-3	.	14	TGCGCCAGCAGCTCCTCGTGGGCGAACACTGAAGCTTTCTTT	CASSSSWANTEAFF
.	TRBJ1-5	TRBV3-1/TRBV3-2	.	12	TGTGCCAGCAGCCAAGACGATCAGCCCCAGCATTTT	CASSQDDQPQHF
.	TRBJ2-3	TRBV5-6	TRBD1	17	TGTGCCAGCAGCTTAATAGGACAGGGGGGAAGCTCAGATACGCAGTATTTT	CASSLIGQGGSSDTQYF
.	TRBJ2-1	TRBV5-1	TRBD1	17	TGCGCCAGCAGCAACCCAACCGGGACAGGGGTTGGCAATGAGCAGTTCTTC	CASSNPTGTGVGNEQFF
.	TRBJ2-7	TRBV9	.	12	TGTGCCAGCAGCGGGGGGGCTGGCGAGCAGTACTTC	CASSGGAGEQYF
.	TRBJ2-3	TRBV28	.	12	TGTGCCAGCAGGGACCTCACAGATACGCAGTATTTT	CASRDLTDTQYF
once	TRBJ2-5	TRBV12-3/TRBV12-4	.	12	TGTGCCAGCAGAGGGGGGCGGGAGACCCAGTACTTC	CASRGGRETQYF
.	TRBJ1-6	TRBV25-1	.	14	TGTGCCAGCAGCAGAGGGTCCTATAATTCACCCCTCCACTTT	CASSRGSYNSPLHF
.	TRBJ2-1	TRBV18	.	12	TGTGCCAGCTCACCAGCGGTCAATGAGCAGTTCTTC	CASSPAVNEQFF
.	TRBJ2-5	TRBV6-1	TRBD2	16	TGTGCCAGCAGTGCCCCAGCGGGGGGTGCGGGGGAGACCCAGTACTTC	CASSAPAGGAGETQYF
.	TRBJ2-3	TRBV9	TRBD2	20	TGTGCCAGCAGCCCCTCCCGGTCCCCAACTAGCGGGGTTAGCACAGATACGCAGTATTTT	CASSPSRSPTSGVSTDTQYF
once	TRBJ2-1	TRBV6-2/TRBV6-3	TRBD2	21	TGTGCCAGCAGTTACCCAAGGACTAGCGGGAGGCCGGGAGGTCACTTCAATGAGCAGTTCTTC	CASSYPRTSGRPGGHFNEQFF
.	TRBJ2-1	TRBV7-6	.	13	TGTGCCAGCAGCTCCGGGGCCGGCAATGAGCAGTTCTTC	CASSSGAGNEQFF
few	TRBJ2-7	TRBV6-5	.	11	TGTGCCAGAGGGCCCACCTACGAGCAGTACTTC	CARGPTYEQYF
.	TRBJ2-7	TRBV30	TRBD2	13	TGTGCCTGGAGTGGACTAGCTATCATCGGGCAGTACTTC	CAWSGLAIIGQYF
.	TRBJ2-7	TRBV5-1	.	14	TGCGCCAGCAGCCTGCTGACGAATTCTGGCGAGCAGTACTTC	CASSLLTNSGEQYF
.	TRBJ2-7	TRBV7-9	.	12	TGTGCCAGCAAGGGCCCTTCCTACGAGCAGTACTTC	CASKGPSYEQYF
.	TRBJ1-3	TRBV2	.	15	TGTGCCAGCAGAGCAACAGGGCTCTCTGGAAACACCATATATTTT	CASRATGLSGNTIYF
.	TRBJ1-2	TRBV5-5	.	14	TGTGCCAGCAGCGAAGGGACGGGAAACTATGGCTACACCTTC	CASSEGTGNYGYTF
.	TRBJ2-2	TRBV7-7	TRBD2	18	TGTGCTAGCAGCTTAGCCCGGACTAGCGGGAGAGACGGCGGGGAGCTGTTTTTT	CASSLARTSGRDGGELFF
.	TRBJ1-5	TRBV10-3	.	12	TGTGCCATCAGTGAGCCCGAGGGGCCCCAGCATTTT	CAISEPEGPQHF
.	TRBJ1-4	TRBV19	.	15	TGTGCCAGTAGTCTACCTACACCCCTGGGGGAAAAACTGTTTTTT	CASSLPTPLGEKLFF
.	TRBJ2-5	TRBV2	.	15	TGTGCCAGCACTGGGACTGCGGGCCTCCAAGAGACCCAGTACTTC	CASTGTAGLQETQYF
.	TRBJ2-6	TRBV24-1	.	18	TGTGCCACCAGTGATCCCCTCGGGGGCAAATCTGGGGCCAACGTCCTGACTTTC	CATSDPLGGKSGANVLTF
.	TRBJ2-5	TRBV5-4	.	13	TGTGCCAGCAGTCTTGGGGCGCGGGAGACCCAGTACTTC	CASSLGARETQYF
.	TRBJ2-1	TRBV27	TRBD1	15	TGTGCCAGCAGTGCGGACAGGGGAGAGTTTAATGAGCAGTTCTTC	CASSADRGEFNEQFF
.	TRBJ1-6	TRBV18	.	17	TGTGCCAGCTCACCGCAGGGGAATAGGAGATATAATTCACCCCTCCACTTT	CASSPQGNRRYNSPLHF
few	TRBJ1-2	TRBV28	.	12	TGTGCCAGCAGTTTACCCCTAGAAGGCTACACCTTC	CASSLPLEGYTF
.	TRBJ2-7	TRBV19	TRBD1	15	TGTGCCAGTCGGTCTGCGGGACAGGGGGACCACGAGCAGTACTTC	CASRSAGQGDHEQYF
.	TRBJ2-5	TRBV6-5	TRBD2	15	TGTGCCAGCAGCTCTCGGGGCGGGAGTCAAGAGACCCAGTACTTC	CASSSRGGSQETQYF
once	TRBJ2-1	TRBV29-1	.	13	TGCAGCGTTGATCGGGGGTCTTTCAATGAGCAGTTCTTC	CSVDRGSFNEQFF
.	TRBJ1-3	TRBV27	.	16	TGTGCCAGCAGTTTACGCCGCGGGGGAGGCGGAAACACCATATATTTT	CASSLRRGGGGNTIYF
.	TRBJ1-1	TRBV12-3/TRBV12-4	.	12	TGTGCCAGCAGTTTATCGAACACTGAAGCTTTCTTT	CASSLSNTEAFF
.	TRBJ2-5	TRBV4-2	.	11	TGTGCCAGCAGCCAAGGCCAGACCCAGTACTTC	CASSQGQTQYF
.	TRBJ2-7	TRBV28	.	11	TGTGCCAGCAGTTTAACGCGGGAGCAGTACTTC	CASSLTREQYF
.	TRBJ2-7	TRBV18	TRBD2	15	TGTGCCAGCTCACCACCGGGAACGGGGGGGCGCGAGCAGTACTTC	CASSPPGTGGREQYF
.	TRBJ2-3	TRBV5-4	.	15	TGTGCCAGCAGCCTGGACAGTCTAGGGACAGATACGCAGTATTTT	CASSLDSLGTDTQYF
.	TRBJ1-1	TRBV28	.	13	TGTGCCAGCAGTTTAGAGGGAAGGACTGAAGCTTTCTTT	CASSLEGRTEAFF
few	TRBJ1-5	TRBV15	.	13	TGTGCCACCAGCAGAGACAGGGAACAGCCCCAGCATTTT	CATSRDREQPQHF
.	TRBJ1-4	TRBV24-1	.	15	TGTGCCACCAGTGATTTGGGTGGGGGCGGGGAAAAACTGTTTTTT	CATSDLGGGGEKLFF
.	TRBJ2-3	TRBV5-4	.	13	TGTGCCAGCAACCCTCTTGGTCCAGATACGCAGTATTTT	CASNPLGPDTQYF
.	TRBJ2-1	TRBV13	.	12	TGTGCCAGCAGCTTCCTCGCTAATGAGCAGTTCTTC	CASSFLANEQFF
.	TRBJ1-5	TRBV4-3	.	15	TGCGCCAGCAGCCAAGATCGGGGGTTCGGTCAGCCCCAGCATTTT	CASSQDRGFGQPQHF
.	TRBJ2-3	TRBV7-2	TRBD2	15	TGTGCCAGCAACCTAAGCGGGAGGTTGGGAGATACGCAGTATTTT	CASNLSGRLGDTQYF